This TCR beta chain was identified during a study of PD-1 blockade in classical Hodgkin lymphoma (dated by TCRdb to 2019 to 2021). Background for the entire study: Nivolumab dosing was 3 mg/kg intravenously every 2 weeks, continuing until either disease progression or unacceptable toxicity. The study used TCR beta sequencing and CyTOF to define a peripheral blood immune signature of response to PD-1 blockade in classical Hodgkin lymphoma. Beyond this particular receptor, the publication reports: Only a single clinical trial cohort was studied, and what caused the repertoire differences, possibly disease activity or prior therapy, remained undefined. Baseline diversity similar to that of newly diagnosed patients was observed in trial patients achieving complete response, whereas significantly lower diversity was observed in partial responders and progressors. Patients starting nivolumab less than 1 year after ASCT had lower diversity and were excluded from later analyses to avoid confounding by immune reconstitution. Baseline TCR diversity was reported as lower in newly diagnosed patients than in healthy donors, and lower still in relapsed/refractory patients. By C4D1, a significant rise was seen in CD4+ TCR diversity but not in CD8+ TCR diversity (p=0.0027 vs p=0.16), and the rise was most apparent among complete responders (p=0.02).

The V end gives up 0 bases and the J end 0 bases, leaving 16 bases in the junction not matched to a gene. From the cysteine up to the phenylalanine, the CDR3 has a length of 20 residues. Only the CDR3 part of the read is kept: 60 bases, read in frame from the first base. CDR1 and CDR2, per the germline V gene (reference sequence), are GTSNPN and SVGIG. This sample's time point label indicates: cycle 4 day 1 (C4D1), after six to seven weeks of nivolumab. Relapse after autologous stem cell transplantation had occurred in all trial patients, and cohorts A, B and C were distinguished by prior brentuximab vedotin exposure. Magnetic negative selection with a Miltenyi CD4+ T cell isolation kit was used to purify CD4+ T cells from thawed PBMCs. A total of over 50 patients with relapsed/refractory classical Hodgkin lymphoma made up the trial cohort, and each patient's best overall response was complete response, partial response or progressive disease. In the multi-cohort phase II CheckMate 205 trial, trial patients received single-agent nivolumab. An independent review committee assessed best overall response by applying the 2007 International Working Group response criteria. Trial PBMCs were collected just before the start of nivolumab (C1D1) and during therapy at cycle 2 day 1 and cycle 4 day 1. Peripheral blood was collected in 8 mL Vacutainer Cell Preparation Tubes, from which PBMCs were isolated by centrifugation and then cryopreserved. Purified CD4+ and CD8+ fractions were generated only in cases for which an additional PBMC sample was available. On LS columns in a quadroMACS separator, the magnetically labelled cells were depleted, and the flow-through was collected as the purified fraction.

As for this clone: Its antigen remains unidentified. It has no much larger one-base neighbor in the sample; base qualities were not kept.

Genomic DNA was isolated using the Qiagen DNeasy kit from unsorted PBMCs as well as from negatively selected CD4+ and CD8+ fractions. Amplification of TCR beta CDR3 regions was done by immunoSEQ multiplex PCR with primers that anneal to V and J segments. A synthetic immune receptor repertoire was used to minimize amplification bias, and any residual bias was removed computationally once sequencing was done. In the authors' own workflow: Repertoire diversity was quantified as the Shannon entropy index using custom Python scripts. Unsorted, CD4+ and CD8+ repertoires were analyzed separately, except for combined analyses in which CD4+ and CD8+ sequences were merged in silico. A clone counted as expanded when the clone's frequency after treatment rose at least 2-fold relative to C1D1, and clones undetected at baseline were given a pseudocount of 0.5. Clones with 0 or 1 copy at C1D1 were defined as singleton clones, while clones with 2 or more copies were defined as non-singleton clones. By matching protein sequences in sorted samples from the same patient, clones expanded in unsorted samples were annotated as CD4+, CD8+ or unknown. Wilcoxon tests were applied to paired samples to test diversity changes from C1D1 to C4D1. TCRdb limited this immuneACCESS table to in-frame rearrangements with V and J called. A share of clones is missing; checked studies link under half to unresolved V genes, and the rest is unexplained. From that table come the V and J calls and clone size; the DNA was used to work out D and trimming. This sample is represented by some 10,000 clones; approximately 88% of them were singletons. The ten largest make up less than 2% of the sample.

The sequence is built from TRBV30 and TRBJ2-1; 8 bases in the middle match TRBD2. The TCR originated in a human donor with classical Hodgkin lymphoma. The material sequenced was CD4+ T cells from blood, taken before the fourth cycle of nivolumab. The CDR3 has the sequence CAWSVLWGQAGVNSYNEQFF. The DNA is TGTGCCTGGAGTGTACTATGGGGACAAGCGGGAGTAAACTCCTACAATGAGCAGTTCTTC.